The sequence of this T cell receptor (beta chain) was determined in a study of T-cell memory formation after mild COVID-19. Study in general: For the most part, TCR clusters were specific to one donor.

Findings and caveats of the study: CD4/CD8 balance characterized clones contracting day 15 to 85, and CD4+ skew characterized later expanders. The pre-infection memory compartment contained some responding clones, suggesting cross-reactive memory joined.

The authors produced TCR alpha and TCR beta cDNA libraries with sample barcodes and UMIs by 5'RACE using constant-segment primers. TCRdb re-derived calls from the 5' RACE reads in MiXCR, one entry per CDR3 protein. The profile shows roughly 150,000 distinct CDR3 sequences, about 14% of them singletons. Per germline, CDR1 SGHRS and CDR2 YFSETQ. Trimming at V came to 0 bases and at J to 5 bases, leaving 6 bases not matched to a gene. This CDR3 has 16 amino acids. Only a few counts were recorded for this clonotype. The antigen is unknown. The V gene is TRBV5-1, the J gene TRBJ2-1; 9 nucleotides match TRBD2. What was sequenced was PBMCs or a T cell subset sorted from them (not recorded which). The origin of this receptor is an adult woman who had mild COVID-19 (a few samples of this study predate the infection). Cell type and time point are not known. The CDR3 DNA follows: TGCGCCAGCAGCTTGGTAGCGGGGGTGTCAGACAATGAGCAGTTCTTC. Translation gives CASSLVAGVSDNEQFF. Filled out from reference TRBV5-1 and TRBJ2-1, the complete variable domain reads KAGVTQTPRYLIKTRGQQVTLSCSPISGHRSVSWYQQTPGQGLQFLFEYFSETQRNKGNFPGRFSGRQFSNSRSEMNVSTLELGDSALYLCASSLVAGVSDNEQFFGPGTRLTVL.